These T cell receptor beta chains were read from a single sample in a study of post-analysis software for immune sequencing data. MiXCR, run by TCRdb on the PCR reads, gives a single entry per CDR3 protein. The sample has more than 450,000 distinct CDR3 sequences; 44% are singletons. The sequenced sample consisted of blood. The source of these receptors is a girl aged 5-17 years with multiple sclerosis. The CDR3 runs from the conserved cysteine through the conserved F or W. Fields, in order: J gene, V gene, CDR3 protein.

j_call: TRBJ1-5
v_call: TRBV5-1
cdr3_aa: CASSPRGDSNQPQHF

j_call: -
v_call: TRBV20-1
cdr3_aa: CSASAGTSGSHEQYF

j_call: TRBJ2-1
v_call: TRBV11-3
cdr3_aa: CASSLEGTGYNEQFF

j_call: TRBJ2-7
v_call: TRBV6-5
cdr3_aa: CASSYSGTGGTSSRGRGYEQYF

j_call: TRBJ2-7
v_call: TRBV29-1
cdr3_aa: CSVERGPYEQYF

j_call: TRBJ2-7
v_call: TRBV7-2
cdr3_aa: CASSLKLAGGGNEQYF

j_call: TRBJ2-1
v_call: TRBV4-1
cdr3_aa: CASSRIGAGPYNEQFF

j_call: TRBJ2-1
v_call: TRBV7-2
cdr3_aa: CASSIQINEQFF

j_call: TRBJ2-3
v_call: TRBV5-1
cdr3_aa: CASSAEGSPSNTDTQYF

j_call: TRBJ2-7
v_call: TRBV7-9
cdr3_aa: CASSFQGYEQYF

j_call: TRBJ1-5
v_call: TRBV4-1
cdr3_aa: CASSPRDIGNQPQHF

j_call: TRBJ1-4
v_call: TRBV7-8
cdr3_aa: CASSLGLSGKLFF

j_call: TRBJ1-1
v_call: TRBV6-1
cdr3_aa: CASSEQLPHAEAFF

j_call: TRBJ2-1
v_call: TRBV20-1
cdr3_aa: CSARLGTGVNEQFF

j_call: TRBJ2-5
v_call: TRBV11-2
cdr3_aa: CASSDWTPGETQYF

j_call: TRBJ2-1
v_call: TRBV12-3/TRBV12-4
cdr3_aa: CASSLSGGGFYNEQFF

j_call: TRBJ1-2
v_call: TRBV10-3
cdr3_aa: CAISESEGLNGYTF

j_call: TRBJ2-3
v_call: TRBV10-2
cdr3_aa: CASSAWTPGADTQYF

j_call: TRBJ2-4
v_call: TRBV4-1
cdr3_aa: CASSPGEGLAGGHQYF

j_call: TRBJ2-1
v_call: TRBV5-1
cdr3_aa: CASSKSGGALNEQFF

j_call: -
v_call: TRBV13
cdr3_aa: CASSPRRQGVETQYF

j_call: TRBJ2-5
v_call: TRBV29-1
cdr3_aa: CSHGRGQETQYF

j_call: TRBJ2-5
v_call: TRBV7-9
cdr3_aa: CASSLFRSGGQETQYF

j_call: TRBJ2-7
v_call: TRBV4-1
cdr3_aa: CASSQDDRSSYEQYF

j_call: TRBJ1-1
v_call: TRBV12-3/TRBV12-4
cdr3_aa: CASTLSGRRAFF

j_call: TRBJ1-1
v_call: TRBV9
cdr3_aa: CASSVAGATEAFF

j_call: TRBJ2-1
v_call: TRBV24-1
cdr3_aa: CATSDTATGTKHNEQFF

j_call: TRBJ1-2
v_call: TRBV9
cdr3_aa: CASSGGTDRGFANYGYTF

j_call: TRBJ1-2
v_call: TRBV7-9
cdr3_aa: CASSRLGTGGDGYTF

j_call: TRBJ1-1
v_call: TRBV29-1
cdr3_aa: CSVEGKGNTEAFF

j_call: -
v_call: TRBV5-1
cdr3_aa: CASSSGFQEETQYF

j_call: TRBJ2-5
v_call: TRBV13
cdr3_aa: CASSGAGTGRQTQYF